This is a list of T cell receptor beta chains from one sample in a study of shared clonotypes between healthy human individuals. Using immunoSEQ multiplex PCR, the repertoire was profiled, and TCRdb retains in-frame clones only, with some absent. This sample has roughly 300,000 clones, with around four fifths found just once. The sample comprised memory CD4+ T cells sorted from blood. These receptors were taken from a man aged 30 to 45 in good health. The CDR3 runs from the conserved cysteine through the conserved F or W. The D gene is left open where the match is weak. A row's size may be missing; if present it is once, few, many or a size class.

>TRBJ1-2|NA|TRBD1|TRBV4-1
CASSLTSGTGAYGYTF
TGCGCCAGCAGCCTGACCTCCGGGACAGGGGCCTATGGCTACACCTTC
>TRBJ2-5|NA|TRBD2|TRBV19
CASSSGSWEETQYF
TGTGCCAGTAGTAGCGGGAGTTGGGAAGAGACCCAGTACTTC
>TRBJ2-7|NA|NA|TRBV2
CASQDSLLSGPYEQYF
TGTGCCAGTCAGGACAGTCTCTTGAGTGGTCCCTACGAGCAGTACTTC
>TRBJ2-1|NA|NA|TRBV7-8
CASSYTRIFGNEQFF
TGTGCCAGCAGTTACACTAGGATATTTGGCAATGAGCAGTTCTTC
>TRBJ2-1|NA|TRBD1|TRBV10-1
CASIGRQGRGRLF
TGCGCCAGCATCGGCCGACAGGGAAGGGGTCGCCTCTTC
>TRBJ2-7|NA|NA|TRBV19
CASMWSGEQYF
TGTGCCAGTATGTGGTCGGGGGAGCAGTACTTC
>TRBJ2-7|many|NA|TRBV4-3
CASSQDWRRDEQYF
TGCGCCAGCAGCCAAGATTGGCGCAGGGACGAGCAGTACTTC
>TRBJ1-6|NA|TRBD1|TRBV7-6
CASSALTGGGSPLHF
TGTGCCAGCAGCGCCTTAACAGGGGGCGGTTCACCCCTCCACTTT
>TRBJ2-2|NA|TRBD2|TRBV5-1
CASSPGTSQAGELFF
TGCGCCAGCAGCCCCGGGACTAGTCAGGCCGGGGAGCTGTTTTTT
>TRBJ1-4|NA|NA|TRBV25-1
CASSGGFRKLFF
TGTGCCAGCAGCGGAGGATTCAGAAAACTGTTTTTT